This entry concerns a single TCR beta chain. The record originates from a study of blood T cell repertoires in COVID-19. Study-wide background: Sites across the United States, Italy and Spain contributed samples from acute and convalescent COVID-19.

Original data processing: Using reference gene primer amplification, nucleated cell counts were estimated. Clones were sequenced by immunoSEQ multiplex PCR, and TCRdb holds only the in-frame ones, with some missing. V and J calls and clone size come straight from that table; D and trimming were deduced from the DNA. The data hold 150,000 to 170,000 clones, with nearly 80% observed a single time. This TCR was sampled from a man at least 80 years old with acute or convalescent COVID-19. The sequencing input was peripheral blood.

The CDR3: CASSSGNTGELFF. CDR3 nucleotides: TGCGCCAGCAGCTCGGGGAACACCGGGGAGCTGTTTTTT. J is TRBJ2-2 and V is TRBV5-1; D is uncertain. Germline-derived CDR1 and CDR2 are SGHRS and YFSETQ. This CDR3 is 13 amino acids long. Trimming pared 3 bases from V and 1 base from J, leaving 4 bases between.